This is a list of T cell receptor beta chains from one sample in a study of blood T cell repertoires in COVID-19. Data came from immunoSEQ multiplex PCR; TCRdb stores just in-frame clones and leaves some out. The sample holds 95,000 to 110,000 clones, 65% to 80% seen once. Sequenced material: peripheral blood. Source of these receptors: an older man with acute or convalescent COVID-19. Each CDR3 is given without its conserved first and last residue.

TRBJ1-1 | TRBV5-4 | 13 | ASSSTIQGRTEAF
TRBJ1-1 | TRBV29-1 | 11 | SVGEGVNTEAF
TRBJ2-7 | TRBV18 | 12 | ASSPTSGGAEQY
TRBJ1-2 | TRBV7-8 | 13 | ASSLGTGANYGYT
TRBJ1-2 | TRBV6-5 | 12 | ASSWGQGHGGYT
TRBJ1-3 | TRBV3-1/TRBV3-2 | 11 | ASSQGGVNTIY
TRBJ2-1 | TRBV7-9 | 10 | ASSFADNEQF
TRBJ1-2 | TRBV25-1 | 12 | ASRGAGDHYGYT
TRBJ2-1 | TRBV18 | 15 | ASSPVLGWGENNEQF
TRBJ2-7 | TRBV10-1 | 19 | ASSGIPGTSGGGSKTHEQY
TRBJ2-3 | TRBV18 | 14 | ASSPPTGGSTDTQY
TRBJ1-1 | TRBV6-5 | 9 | ASTGGTEAF
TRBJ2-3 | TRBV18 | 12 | ASSSRELTDTQY
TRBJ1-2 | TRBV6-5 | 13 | ASSRQGAGVYGYT
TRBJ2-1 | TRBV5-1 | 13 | ASANRDNPYNEQF
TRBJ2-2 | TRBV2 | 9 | ASSVGGELF
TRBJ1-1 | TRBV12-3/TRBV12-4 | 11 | ASSFAGDTEAF
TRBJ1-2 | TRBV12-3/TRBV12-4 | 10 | ASTETGVGYT
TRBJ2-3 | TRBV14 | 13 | ASSQDRGPSDTQY
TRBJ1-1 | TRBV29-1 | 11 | SVEEQGSAEAF
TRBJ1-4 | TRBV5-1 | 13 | ASSTGQGYNEKLF
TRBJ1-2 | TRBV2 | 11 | ASIPDSNYGYT
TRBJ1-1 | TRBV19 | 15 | ASSIRDSSRMNTEAF
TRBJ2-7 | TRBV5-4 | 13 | ASSLGGQGAYEQY
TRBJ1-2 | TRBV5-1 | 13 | ASSLASGVGEGYT
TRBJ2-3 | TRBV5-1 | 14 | ASSPVAGGPQDTQY